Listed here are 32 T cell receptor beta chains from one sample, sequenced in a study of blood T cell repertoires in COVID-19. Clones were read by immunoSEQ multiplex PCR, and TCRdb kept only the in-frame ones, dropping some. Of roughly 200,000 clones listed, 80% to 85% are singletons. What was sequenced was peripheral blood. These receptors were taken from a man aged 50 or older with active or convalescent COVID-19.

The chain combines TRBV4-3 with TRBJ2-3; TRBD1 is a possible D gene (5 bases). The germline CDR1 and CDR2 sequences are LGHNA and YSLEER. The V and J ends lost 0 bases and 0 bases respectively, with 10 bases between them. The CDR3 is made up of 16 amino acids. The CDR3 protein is CASSQEQGFSTDTQYF. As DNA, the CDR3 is TGCGCCAGCAGCCAAGAGCAGGGTTTCAGCACAGATACGCAGTATTTT.

CDR3 bases: TGTGCCAGCAGCCGCGGGACTAGCGGGGGGGAGCGAGAGACCCAGTACTTC. It specifies CASSRGTSGGERETQYF. This chain uses TRBV13 with TRBJ2-5; TRBD2 agrees at 16 bases. The V and J ends lost 5 bases and 4 bases, in that order; junction bases with no gene match: 7. CDR3 size: 17 residues. CDR1 and CDR2 from the germline V gene are PRHDT and FYEKMQ (reference sequence).

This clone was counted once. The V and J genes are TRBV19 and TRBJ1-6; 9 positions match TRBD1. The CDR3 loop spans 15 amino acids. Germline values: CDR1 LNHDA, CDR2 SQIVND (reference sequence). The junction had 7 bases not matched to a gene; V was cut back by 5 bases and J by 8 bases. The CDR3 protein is CASSLPGQGYSPLHF. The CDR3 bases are TGTGCCAGTAGTTTACCGGGACAGGGCTATTCACCCCTCCACTTT.

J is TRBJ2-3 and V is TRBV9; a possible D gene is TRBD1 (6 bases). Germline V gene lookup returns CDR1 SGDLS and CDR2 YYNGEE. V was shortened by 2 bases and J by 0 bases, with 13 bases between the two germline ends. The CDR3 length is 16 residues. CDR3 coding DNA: TGTGCCAGCAGCGTTTCCGGGACAACTAGCACAGATACGCAGTATTTT. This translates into CASSVSGTTSTDTQYF.

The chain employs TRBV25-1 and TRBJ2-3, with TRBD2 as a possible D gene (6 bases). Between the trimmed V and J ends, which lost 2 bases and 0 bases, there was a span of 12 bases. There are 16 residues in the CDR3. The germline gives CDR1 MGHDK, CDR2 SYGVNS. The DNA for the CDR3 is TGTGCCAGCAGTGAAAATTGGGGGGTTAGCACAGATACGCAGTATTTT. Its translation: CASSENWGVSTDTQYF.

The DNA of the CDR3 is TGTGCCAGCAGCTTAGGAGCGAATTGGGGCTACACCTTC. It specifies CASSLGANWGYTF. This rearrangement joins TRBV11-2 to TRBJ1-2; D remains unclear. The V gene's germline CDR1 is SGHAT and CDR2 FQNNGV. The CDR3 loop spans 13 amino acids. V shed 1 base and J shed 8 bases, with 11 bases lying between them.

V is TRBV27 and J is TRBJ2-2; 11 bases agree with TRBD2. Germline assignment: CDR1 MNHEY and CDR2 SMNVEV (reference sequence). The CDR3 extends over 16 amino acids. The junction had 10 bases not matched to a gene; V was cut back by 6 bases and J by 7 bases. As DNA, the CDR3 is TGTGCCAGCAGACCATTAGCGGGGGGGCAGAACGGGGAGCTGTTTTTT. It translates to CASRPLAGGQNGELFF.

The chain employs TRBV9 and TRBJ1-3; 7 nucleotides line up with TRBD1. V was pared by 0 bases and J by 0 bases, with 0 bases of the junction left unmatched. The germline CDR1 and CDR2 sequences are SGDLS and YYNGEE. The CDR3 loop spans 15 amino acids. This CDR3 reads CASSVEGASGNTIYF. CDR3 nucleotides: TGTGCCAGCAGCGTAGAGGGGGCCTCTGGAAACACCATATATTTT. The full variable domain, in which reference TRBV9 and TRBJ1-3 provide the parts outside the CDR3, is DSGVTQTPKHLITATGQRVTLRCSPRSGDLSVYWYQQSLDQGLQFLIQYYNGEERAKGNILERFSAQQFPDLHSELNLSSLELGDSALYFCASSVEGASGNTIYFGEGSWLTVV.

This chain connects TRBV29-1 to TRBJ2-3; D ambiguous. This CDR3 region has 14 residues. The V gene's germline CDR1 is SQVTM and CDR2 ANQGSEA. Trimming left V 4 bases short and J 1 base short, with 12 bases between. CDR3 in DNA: TGCAGCGTTGGGGCCCGCGTAGGCACAGATACGCAGTATTTT. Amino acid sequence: CSVGARVGTDTQYF.

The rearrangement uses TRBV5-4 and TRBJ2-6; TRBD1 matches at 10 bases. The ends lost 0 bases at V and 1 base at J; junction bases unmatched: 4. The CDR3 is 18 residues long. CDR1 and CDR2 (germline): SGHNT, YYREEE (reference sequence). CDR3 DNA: TGTGCCAGCAGCTTGGCGACAGGGGGCAGGTCTGGGGCCAACGTCCTGACTTTC. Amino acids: CASSLATGGRSGANVLTF.

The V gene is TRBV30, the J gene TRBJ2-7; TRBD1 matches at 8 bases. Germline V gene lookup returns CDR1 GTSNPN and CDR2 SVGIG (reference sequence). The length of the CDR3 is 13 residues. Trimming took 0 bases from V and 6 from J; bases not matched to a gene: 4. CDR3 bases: TGTGCCTGGAGTGTTGGCAGGGGGCTCGAGCAGTACTTC. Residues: CAWSVGRGLEQYF.

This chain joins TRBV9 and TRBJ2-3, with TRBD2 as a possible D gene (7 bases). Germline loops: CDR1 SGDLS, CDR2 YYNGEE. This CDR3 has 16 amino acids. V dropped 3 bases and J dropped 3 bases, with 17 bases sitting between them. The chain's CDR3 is CASSGQAGARTDTQYF. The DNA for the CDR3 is TGTGCCAGCAGCGGCCAGGCGGGGGCGAGGACAGATACGCAGTATTTT.

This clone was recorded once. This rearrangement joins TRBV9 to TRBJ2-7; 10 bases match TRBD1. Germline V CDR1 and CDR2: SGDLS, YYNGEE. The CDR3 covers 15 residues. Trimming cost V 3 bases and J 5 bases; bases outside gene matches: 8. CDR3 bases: TGTGCCAGCAGCGGGGGACAGGGGTGGGCCCACGAGCAGTACTTC. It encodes CASSGGQGWAHEQYF.

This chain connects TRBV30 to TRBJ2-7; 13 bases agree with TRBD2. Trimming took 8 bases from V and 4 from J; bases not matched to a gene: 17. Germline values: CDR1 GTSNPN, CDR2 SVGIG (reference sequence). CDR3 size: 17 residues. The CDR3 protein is CAGRGMRTSGGQYEQYF. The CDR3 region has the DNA TGTGCCGGGCGGGGGATGCGGACTAGCGGGGGCCAATACGAGCAGTACTTC.

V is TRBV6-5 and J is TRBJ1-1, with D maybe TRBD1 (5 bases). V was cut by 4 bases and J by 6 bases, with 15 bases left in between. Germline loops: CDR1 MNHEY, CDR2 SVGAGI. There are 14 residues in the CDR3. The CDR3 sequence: CASSFPTEVAEAFF. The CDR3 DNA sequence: TGTGCCAGCAGTTTCCCGACAGAGGTCGCTGAAGCTTTCTTT.

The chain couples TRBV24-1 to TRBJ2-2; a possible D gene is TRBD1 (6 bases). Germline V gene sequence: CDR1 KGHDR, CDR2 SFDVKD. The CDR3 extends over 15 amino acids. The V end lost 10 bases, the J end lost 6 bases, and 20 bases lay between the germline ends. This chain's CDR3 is CATGDTQGWSGELFF. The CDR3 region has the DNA TGTGCCACAGGGGACACCCAAGGATGGTCCGGGGAGCTGTTTTTT.

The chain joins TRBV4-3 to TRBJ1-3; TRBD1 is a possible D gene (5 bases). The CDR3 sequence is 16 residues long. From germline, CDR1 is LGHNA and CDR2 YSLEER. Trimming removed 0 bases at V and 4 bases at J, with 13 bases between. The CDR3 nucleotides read TGCGCCAGCAGCCAAGATCACGGGGGGTTAGGAAACACCATATATTTT. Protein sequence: CASSQDHGGLGNTIYF.

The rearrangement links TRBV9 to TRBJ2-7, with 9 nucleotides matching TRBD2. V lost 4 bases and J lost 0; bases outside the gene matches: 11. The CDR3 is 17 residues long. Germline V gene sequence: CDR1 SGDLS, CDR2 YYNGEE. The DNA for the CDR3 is TGTGCCAGCAGCCCGGACCCGCAAGCGGGGGGCTCCTACGAGCAGTACTTC. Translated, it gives CASSPDPQAGGSYEQYF.

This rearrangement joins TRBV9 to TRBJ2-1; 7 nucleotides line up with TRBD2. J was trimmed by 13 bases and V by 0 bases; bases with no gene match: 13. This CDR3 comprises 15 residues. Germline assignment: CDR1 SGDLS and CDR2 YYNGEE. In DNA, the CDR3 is TGTGCCAGCAGCGTAGGTGGTGTTGGGGGGGACGTACAGTTCTTC. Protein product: CASSVGGVGGDVQFF. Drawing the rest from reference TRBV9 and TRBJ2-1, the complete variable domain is DSGVTQTPKHLITATGQRVTLRCSPRSGDLSVYWYQQSLDQGLQFLIQYYNGEERAKGNILERFSAQQFPDLHSELNLSSLELGDSALYFCASSVGGVGGDVQFFGPGTRLTVL.

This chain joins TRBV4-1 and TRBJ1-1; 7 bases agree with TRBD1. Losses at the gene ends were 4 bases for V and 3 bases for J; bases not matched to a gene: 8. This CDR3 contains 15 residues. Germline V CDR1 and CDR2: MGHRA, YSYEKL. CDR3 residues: CASSPQRGQDTEAFF. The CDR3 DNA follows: TGCGCCAGCAGCCCCCAGAGGGGGCAGGACACTGAAGCTTTCTTT.

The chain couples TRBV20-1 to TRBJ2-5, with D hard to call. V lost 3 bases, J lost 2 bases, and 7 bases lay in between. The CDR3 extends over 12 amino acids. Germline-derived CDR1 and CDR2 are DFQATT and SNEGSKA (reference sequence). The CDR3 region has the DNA TGCAGTGCTAGTGCTTATCAAGAGACCCAGTACTTC. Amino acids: CSASAYQETQYF.

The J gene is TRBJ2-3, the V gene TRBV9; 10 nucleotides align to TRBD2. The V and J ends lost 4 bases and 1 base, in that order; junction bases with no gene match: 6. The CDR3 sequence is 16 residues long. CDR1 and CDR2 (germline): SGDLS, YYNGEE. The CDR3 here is CASSSQSGGGTDTQYF. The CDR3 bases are TGTGCCAGCAGCTCCCAAAGCGGGGGGGGCACAGATACGCAGTATTTT.

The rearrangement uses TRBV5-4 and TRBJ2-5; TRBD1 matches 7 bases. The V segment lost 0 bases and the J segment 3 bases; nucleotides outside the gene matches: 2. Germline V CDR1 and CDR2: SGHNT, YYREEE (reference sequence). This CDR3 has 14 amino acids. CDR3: CASSLGQGEETQYF. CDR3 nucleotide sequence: TGTGCCAGCAGCTTGGGGCAGGGGGAAGAGACCCAGTACTTC.

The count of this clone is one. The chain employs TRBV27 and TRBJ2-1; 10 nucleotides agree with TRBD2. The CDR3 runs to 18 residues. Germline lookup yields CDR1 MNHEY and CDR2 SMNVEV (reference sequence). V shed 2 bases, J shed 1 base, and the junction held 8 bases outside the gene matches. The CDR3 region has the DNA TGTGCCAGCAGTTTAGGGCTAGCGGGGGTCACGTCCTACAATGAGCAGTTCTTC. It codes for CASSLGLAGVTSYNEQFF.

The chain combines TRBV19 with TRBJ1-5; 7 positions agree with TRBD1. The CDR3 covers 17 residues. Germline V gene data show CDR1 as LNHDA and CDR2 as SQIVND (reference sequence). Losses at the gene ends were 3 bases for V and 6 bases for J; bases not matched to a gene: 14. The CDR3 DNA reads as TGTGCCAGTAGTATCCACAGGGGCACTACGCTGGGTCAGCCCCAGCATTTT. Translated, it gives CASSIHRGTTLGQPQHF.

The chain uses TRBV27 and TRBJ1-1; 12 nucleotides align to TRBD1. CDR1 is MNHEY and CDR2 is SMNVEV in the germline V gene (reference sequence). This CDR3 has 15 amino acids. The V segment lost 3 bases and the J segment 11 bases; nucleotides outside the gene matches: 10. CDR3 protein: CASSFRDRGRVSAFF. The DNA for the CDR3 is TGTGCCAGCAGTTTTAGGGACAGGGGGCGAGTTTCTGCTTTCTTT.

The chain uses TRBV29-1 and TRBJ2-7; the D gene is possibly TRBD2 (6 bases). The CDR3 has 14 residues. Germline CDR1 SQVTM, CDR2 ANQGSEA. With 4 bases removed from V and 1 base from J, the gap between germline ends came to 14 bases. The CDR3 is CSVARGSVSYEQYF. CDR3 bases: TGCAGCGTTGCCCGGGGGAGTGTATCCTACGAGCAGTACTTC.

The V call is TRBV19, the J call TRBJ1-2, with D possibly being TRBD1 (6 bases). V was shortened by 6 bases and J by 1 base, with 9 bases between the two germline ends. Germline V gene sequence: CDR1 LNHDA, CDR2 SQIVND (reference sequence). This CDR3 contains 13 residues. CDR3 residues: CASRLQGNYGYTF. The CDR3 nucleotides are TGTGCCAGTAGGCTACAGGGTAACTATGGCTACACCTTC.

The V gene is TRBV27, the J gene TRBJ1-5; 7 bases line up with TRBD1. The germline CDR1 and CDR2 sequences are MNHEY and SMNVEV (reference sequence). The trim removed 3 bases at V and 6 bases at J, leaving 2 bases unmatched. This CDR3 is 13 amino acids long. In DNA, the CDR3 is TGTGCCAGCAGTTTCGACAGGGTTCAGCCCCAGCATTTT. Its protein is CASSFDRVQPQHF.

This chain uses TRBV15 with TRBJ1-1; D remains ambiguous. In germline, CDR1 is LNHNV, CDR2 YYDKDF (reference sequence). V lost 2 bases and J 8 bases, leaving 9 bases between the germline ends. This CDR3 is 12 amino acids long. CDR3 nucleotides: TGTGCCACCAGCAGACTTGTAGAGGAAGCTTTCTTT. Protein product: CATSRLVEEAFF.

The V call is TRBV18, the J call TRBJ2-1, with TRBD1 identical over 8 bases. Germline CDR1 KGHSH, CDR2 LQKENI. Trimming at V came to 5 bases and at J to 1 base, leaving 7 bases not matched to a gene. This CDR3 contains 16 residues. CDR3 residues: CASSFNRGRSYNEQFF. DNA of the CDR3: TGTGCCAGCTCATTCAACAGGGGGAGGTCCTACAATGAGCAGTTCTTC.

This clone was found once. The chain's CDR3 is CATSQGHSSGANVLTF. DNA of the CDR3: TGTGCCACCTCTCAGGGACATAGCTCTGGGGCCAACGTCCTGACTTTC. The V gene is TRBV15, the J gene TRBJ2-6; possibly TRBD1 for D (6 bases). Per germline, CDR1 LNHNV and CDR2 YYDKDF (reference sequence). V shed 8 bases and J shed 0 bases, with 14 bases lying between them. The CDR3 contains 16 residues. The full variable domain, its missing parts supplied by reference TRBV15 and TRBJ2-6, is DAMVIQNPRYQVTQFGKPVTLSCSQTLNHNVMYWYQQKSSQAPKLLFHYYDKDFNNEADTPDNFQSRRPNTSFCFLDIRSPGLGDTAMYLCATSQGHSSGANVLTFGAGSRLTVL.